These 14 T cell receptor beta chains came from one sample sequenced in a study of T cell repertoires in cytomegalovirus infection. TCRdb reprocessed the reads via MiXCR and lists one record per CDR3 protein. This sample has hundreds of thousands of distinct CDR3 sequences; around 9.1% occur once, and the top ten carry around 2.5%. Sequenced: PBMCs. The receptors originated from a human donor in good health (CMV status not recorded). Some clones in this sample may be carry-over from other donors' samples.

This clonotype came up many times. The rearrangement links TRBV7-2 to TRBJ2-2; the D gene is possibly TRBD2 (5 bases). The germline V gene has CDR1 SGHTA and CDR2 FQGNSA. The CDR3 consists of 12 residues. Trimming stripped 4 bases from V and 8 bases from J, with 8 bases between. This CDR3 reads CASSSRRGELFF. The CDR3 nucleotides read TGTGCCAGCAGCTCCCGGAGGGGGGAGCTGTTTTTT.

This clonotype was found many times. The CDR3 DNA follows: TGCAGTGCTAAAACGGGGGGGGGAAGGATTGTTCAGCCCCAGCATTTT. It is translated as CSAKTGGGRIVQPQHF. The chain couples TRBV20-1 to TRBJ1-5; D is perhaps TRBD1 (5 bases). Germline V CDR1 and CDR2: DFQATT, SNEGSKA (reference sequence). The V and J ends lost 4 bases and 6 bases respectively, with 22 bases between them. The CDR3 is made up of 16 amino acids.

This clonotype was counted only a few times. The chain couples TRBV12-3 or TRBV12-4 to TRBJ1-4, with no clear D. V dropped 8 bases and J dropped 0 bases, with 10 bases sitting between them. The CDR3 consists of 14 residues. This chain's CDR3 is CASGRQATNEKLFF. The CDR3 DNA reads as TGTGCCAGCGGACGCCAGGCAACTAATGAAAAACTGTTTTTT.

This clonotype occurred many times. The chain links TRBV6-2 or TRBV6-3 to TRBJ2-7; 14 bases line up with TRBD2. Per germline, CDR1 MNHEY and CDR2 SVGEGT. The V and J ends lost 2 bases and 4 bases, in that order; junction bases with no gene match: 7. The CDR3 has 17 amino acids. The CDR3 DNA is TGTGCCAGCAGTTACGGGACTAGCGGGGGTTGGTCTTACGAGCAGTACGTC. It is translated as CASSYGTSGGWSYEQYV.

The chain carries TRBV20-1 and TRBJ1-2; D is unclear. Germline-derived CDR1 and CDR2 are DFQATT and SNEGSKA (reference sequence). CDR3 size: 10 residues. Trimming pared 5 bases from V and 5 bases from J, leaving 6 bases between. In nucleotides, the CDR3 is TGCAGTGCTGACAAGTATGGCTACACCTTC. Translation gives CSADKYGYTF.

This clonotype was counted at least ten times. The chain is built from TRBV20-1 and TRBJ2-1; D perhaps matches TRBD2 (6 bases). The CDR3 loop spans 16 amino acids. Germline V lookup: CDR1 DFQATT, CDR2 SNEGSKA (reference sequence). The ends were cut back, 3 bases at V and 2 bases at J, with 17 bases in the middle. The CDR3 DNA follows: TGCAGTGCTAGGCCCCCGAGGAGGGGCGCCTACAATGAGCAGTTCTTC. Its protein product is CSARPPRRGAYNEQFF.

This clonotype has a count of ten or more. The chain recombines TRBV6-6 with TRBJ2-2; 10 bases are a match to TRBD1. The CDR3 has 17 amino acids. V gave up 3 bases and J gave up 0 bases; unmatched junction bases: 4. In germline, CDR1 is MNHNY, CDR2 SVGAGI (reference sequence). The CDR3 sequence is CASSYSTGGANTGELFF. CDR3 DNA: TGTGCCAGCAGTTATTCGACAGGGGGCGCGAACACCGGGGAGCTGTTTTTT.

The CDR3 DNA follows: TGCAGTGCTAGAGCTCAATCTGAAGCTTTCTTT. Amino acid sequence: CSARAQSEAFF. The rearrangement links TRBV20-1 to TRBJ1-1, with no clear D. Germline loops: CDR1 DFQATT, CDR2 SNEGSKA (reference sequence). The germline V and J ends were trimmed by 1 base and 6 bases, with 6 bases remaining between them. This CDR3 contains 11 residues.

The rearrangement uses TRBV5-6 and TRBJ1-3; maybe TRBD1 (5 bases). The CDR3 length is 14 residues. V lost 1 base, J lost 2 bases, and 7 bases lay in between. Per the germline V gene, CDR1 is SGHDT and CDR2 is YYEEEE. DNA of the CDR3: TGTGCCAGCAGCTTGCCGGGGGCTGGAAACACCATATATTTT. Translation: CASSLPGAGNTIYF.

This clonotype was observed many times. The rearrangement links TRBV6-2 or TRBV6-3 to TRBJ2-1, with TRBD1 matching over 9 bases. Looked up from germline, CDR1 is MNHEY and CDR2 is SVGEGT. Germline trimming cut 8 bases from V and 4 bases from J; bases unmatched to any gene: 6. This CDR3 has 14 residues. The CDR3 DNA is TGTGCCAGCCTCCGGGACAGGGAGTACAATGAGCAGTTCTTC. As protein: CASLRDREYNEQFF.

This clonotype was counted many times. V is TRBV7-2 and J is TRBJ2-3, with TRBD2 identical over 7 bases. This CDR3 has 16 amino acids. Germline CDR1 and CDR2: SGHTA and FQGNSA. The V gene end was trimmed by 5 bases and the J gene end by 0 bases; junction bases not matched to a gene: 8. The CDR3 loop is CASSPREVSSTDTQYF. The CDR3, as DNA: TGTGCCAGCAGCCCCCGGGAGGTATCTAGCACAGATACGCAGTATTTT. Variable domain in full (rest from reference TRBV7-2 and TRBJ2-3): GAGVSQSPSNKVTEKGKDVELRCDPISGHTALYWYRQSLGQGLEFLIYFQGNSAPDKSGLPSDRFSAERTGGSVSTLTIQRTQQEDSAVYLCASSPREVSSTDTQYFGPGTRLTVL.

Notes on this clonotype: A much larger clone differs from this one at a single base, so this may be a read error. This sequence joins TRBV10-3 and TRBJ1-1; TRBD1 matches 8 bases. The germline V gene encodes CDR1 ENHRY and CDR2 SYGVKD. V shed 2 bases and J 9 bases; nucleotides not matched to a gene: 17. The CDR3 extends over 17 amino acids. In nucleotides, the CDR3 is TGTGCCATCAGTGAGCGAGGACAGGGCCCCCTGGGGACTAAAGCTTTCTTT. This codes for CAISERGQGPLGTKAFF.

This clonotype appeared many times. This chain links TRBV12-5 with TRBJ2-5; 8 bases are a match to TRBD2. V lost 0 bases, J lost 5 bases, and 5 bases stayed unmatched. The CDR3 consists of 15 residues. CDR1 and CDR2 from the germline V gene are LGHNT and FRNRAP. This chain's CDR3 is CASGLVAGARETQYF. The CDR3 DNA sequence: TGTGCTAGTGGTTTGGTAGCGGGGGCCCGGGAGACCCAGTACTTC. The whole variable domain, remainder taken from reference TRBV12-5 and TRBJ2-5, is DARVTQTPRHKVTEMGQEVTMRCQPILGHNTVFWYRQTMMQGLELLAYFRNRAPLDDSGMPKDRFSAEMPDATLATLKIQPSEPRDSAVYFCASGLVAGARETQYFGPGTRLLVL.

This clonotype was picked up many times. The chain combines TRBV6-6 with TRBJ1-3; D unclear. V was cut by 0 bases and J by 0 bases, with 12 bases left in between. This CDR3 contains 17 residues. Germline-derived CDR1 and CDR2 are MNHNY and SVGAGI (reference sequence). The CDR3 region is CASSYSGHVDSGNTIYF. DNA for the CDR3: TGTGCCAGCAGTTACTCAGGGCACGTCGACTCTGGAAACACCATATATTTT.